Listed here is a single T cell receptor beta chain. These data are taken from a study of blood T cell repertoires in COVID-19. Looking at the study overall: Researchers got acute and convalescent COVID-19 samples from the United States, Italy and Spain. PBMCs, B-cell-depleted T cells, or T cells provided the cDNA or gDNA that made up the material.

Data came from immunoSEQ multiplex PCR; TCRdb stores just in-frame clones and leaves some out. The table has under 200,000 clones, roughly 93% seen once. Germline-derived CDR1 and CDR2 are SGHRS and YFSETQ. The ends were cut back, 4 bases at V and 4 bases at J, with 15 bases in the middle. This CDR3 spans 15 amino acids. The V and J genes are TRBV5-1 and TRBJ1-5, with D maybe TRBD1 (5 bases). Sequencing input: peripheral blood. The TCR sequence derives from a man between 18 and 35 years old with acute or convalescent COVID-19. The CDR3 reads CASSPRAGLNQPQHF. CDR3 bases: TGCGCCAGCAGCCCAAGGGCAGGGCTTAATCAGCCCCAGCATTTT.